What follows is one T cell receptor (beta chain) and its context. Its specificity is not known. Newly diagnosed hyperthyroidism patients aged 18 to 65 years had disease lasting under 2 months. These data belong to a study of T cells in Graves' hyperthyroidism and ophthalmopathy. Study results and caveats: Researchers report that a 13 V-J model separated ophthalmopathy from stable hyperthyroidism. Before onset, ophthalmopathy was predicted by the model a median about six months earlier. Blood held most thyroid clonotypes expanded above 0.001 frequency.

Amplification targeted TCR beta CDR3 regions from RNA transcripts. The study used the HTBI primer set for a first-round RT-PCR of the TCR CDR3. TCRdb redid the calling of the multiplex PCR reads with MiXCR, one entry per CDR3 protein. Here the sample spans more than 350,000 distinct CDR3 sequences, 15% being singletons. The TCR was taken from a woman in her twenties or thirties with Graves' hyperthyroidism. The sequencing input was blood.

The CDR3 sequence: CASSEFGRTNQPQHF. In DNA, the CDR3 is TGTGCCAGCAGTGAATTCGGCAGGACCAATCAGCCCCAGCATTTT. The V and J genes are TRBV6-1 and TRBJ1-5, with no clear D. V shed 2 bases and J shed 3 bases, with 11 bases lying between them. Germline V gene lookup returns CDR1 MNHNS and CDR2 SASEGT. The CDR3 spans 15 residues.